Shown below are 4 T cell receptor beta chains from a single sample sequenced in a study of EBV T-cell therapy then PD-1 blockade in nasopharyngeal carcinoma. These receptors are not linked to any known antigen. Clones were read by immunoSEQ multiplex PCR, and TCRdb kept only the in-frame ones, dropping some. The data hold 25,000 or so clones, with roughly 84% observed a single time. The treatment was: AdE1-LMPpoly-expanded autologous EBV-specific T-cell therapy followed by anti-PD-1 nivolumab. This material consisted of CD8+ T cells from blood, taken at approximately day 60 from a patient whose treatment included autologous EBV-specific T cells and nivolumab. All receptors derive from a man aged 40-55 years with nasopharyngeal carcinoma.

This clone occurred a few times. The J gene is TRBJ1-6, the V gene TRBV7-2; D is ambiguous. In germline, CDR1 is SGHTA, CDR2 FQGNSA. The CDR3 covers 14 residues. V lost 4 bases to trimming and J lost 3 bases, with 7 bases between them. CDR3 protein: CASSSDGYNSPLHF. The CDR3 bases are TGTGCCAGCAGCTCGGACGGCTATAATTCACCCCTCCACTTT.

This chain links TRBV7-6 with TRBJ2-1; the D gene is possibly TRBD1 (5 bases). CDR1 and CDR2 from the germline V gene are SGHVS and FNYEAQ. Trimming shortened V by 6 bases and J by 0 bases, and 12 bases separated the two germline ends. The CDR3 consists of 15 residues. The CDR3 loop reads CASSSRASSYNEQFF. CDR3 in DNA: TGTGCCAGCAGTTCCAGGGCGAGCTCCTACAATGAGCAGTTCTTC.

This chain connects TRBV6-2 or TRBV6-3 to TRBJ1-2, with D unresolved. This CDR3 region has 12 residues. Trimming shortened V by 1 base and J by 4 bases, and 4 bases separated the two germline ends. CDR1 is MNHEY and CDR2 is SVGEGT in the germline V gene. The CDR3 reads CASSYWIYGYTF. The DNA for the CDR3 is TGTGCCAGCAGTTACTGGATCTATGGCTACACCTTC.

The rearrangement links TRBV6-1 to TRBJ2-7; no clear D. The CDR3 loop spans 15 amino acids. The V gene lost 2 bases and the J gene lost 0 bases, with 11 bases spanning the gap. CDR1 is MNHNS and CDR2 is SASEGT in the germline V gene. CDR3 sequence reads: CASSEIASLSYEQYF. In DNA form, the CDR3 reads TGTGCCAGCAGTGAAATCGCAAGTCTCTCCTACGAGCAGTACTTC.